The T cell receptor beta chain under discussion was sequenced for a study of technical replicates of blood from several donors. Germline lookup yields CDR1 MNHEY and CDR2 SVGAGI. Trimming cost V 3 bases and J 3 bases, with 12 bases left between them. The CDR3 consists of 15 residues. TCRdb keeps only in-frame clones here, not all; method: immunoSEQ multiplex PCR. The table shows roughly 80,000 clones, with approximately 89% occurring only once. Sequencing was carried out using T cells isolated from PBMCs. The J gene is TRBJ2-1, the V gene TRBV6-5; D is possibly TRBD1 (5 bases). This receptor was identified in a human donor in good health. The CDR3 sequence is CASSYLQGDYNEQFF. As DNA, the CDR3 is TGTGCCAGCAGTTATTTGCAGGGCGACTACAATGAGCAGTTCTTC.